This is a list of T cell receptor beta chains from one sample in a study of blood T cell repertoires in COVID-19. The data were produced by immunoSEQ multiplex PCR, yet TCRdb's version contains in-frame clones alone and is incomplete. The repertoire includes about 100,000 clones, 85% to 90% of them detected once, and about 4.6% sits in the top ten. Material for sequencing was peripheral blood. All receptors derive from a human donor in a cohort sampled during active COVID-19. Both conserved end residues are trimmed from each CDR3.

v_call	j_call	cdr3_aa
TRBV15	TRBJ2-2	ATSVSGETGELF
TRBV6-5	TRBJ1-5	ASSRGRGGDQPQH
TRBV30	TRBJ2-1	AWRETSASSYNEQF
TRBV6-5	TRBJ1-6	ASRTAASPLH
TRBV29-1	TRBJ1-1	SVSRGTEAF
TRBV24-1	TRBJ2-2	ATSVSKNTGELF
TRBV5-1	TRBJ1-1	ASSLDTQANTEAF
TRBV28	TRBJ2-5	ASSPPDRLAGLQETQY
TRBV25-1	TRBJ1-2	ASSAGGRYGYT
TRBV19	TRBJ1-2	ASSIDLQDYT
TRBV27	TRBJ2-7	ASSLTSGSINEQY
TRBV6-5	TRBJ2-1	ASLAPYNEQF
TRBV11-3	TRBJ2-2	ASSFGTGNTGELF
TRBV18	TRBJ1-2	ASSPSIGEKANYGYT
TRBV7-2	TRBJ2-3	ASSLRGLAGERYTQY
TRBV11-2	TRBJ2-1	ASSLSGRVSYNEQF
TRBV12-3/TRBV12-4	TRBJ1-4	ASSLVRNEKLF
TRBV4-1	TRBJ2-2	ASRLGQGAPAGELF
TRBV21-1	TRBJ2-7	ASSGTSGNSNEQY
TRBV28	TRBJ1-5	ASKPWTEHKWAQPQH
TRBV9	TRBJ2-5	ASSVGAGVQETQY
TRBV6-5	TRBJ2-1	ASAWKGEGYNEQF
TRBV6-2/TRBV6-3	TRBJ2-1	ASSPDLANEQF
TRBV19	TRBJ2-1	ASSIRTSGRNEQF
TRBV5-1	TRBJ1-1	ASNYGRPVSSEAF
TRBV12-5	TRBJ1-1	ASAWTGGKTEAF
TRBV7-9	TRBJ2-1	ASGRGSLAGVNNEQF
TRBV7-9	TRBJ2-7	ASSPVLTGTEQY
TRBV20-1	TRBJ1-5	SASQGVNQPQH
TRBV15	TRBJ1-1	ATSKRTTGLNTEAF
TRBV6-1	TRBJ2-7	ASSDGTGAYEQY
TRBV4-1	TRBJ1-4	ASSQNREGEKLF
TRBV24-1	TRBJ2-2	ATSDFTSGSAGELF
TRBV27	TRBJ2-5	ASSFTGGETQY
TRBV30	TRBJ2-7	AWARGAYEQY
TRBV9	TRBJ2-2	ASMGGGSFPPGELF
TRBV25-1	TRBJ1-2	ASSVDSYYGYT
TRBV14	TRBJ2-2	ASSQVPGNTGELF
TRBV19	TRBJ1-1	ASHRQGPNTEAF
TRBV5-1	TRBJ2-5	ASSLERRYQETQY
TRBV9	TRBJ2-2	ASSVETGLEGELF
TRBV6-1	TRBJ1-4	ASSEGGTNEKLF